This T cell receptor beta chain was captured in a study of shared clonotypes between healthy human individuals. Study-wide results and caveats: Naive subsets, compared against memory subsets, generally had larger estimated richness values.

Naive CD8 cells were CD45RO-negative, positively selected for CCR7, excluding terminally differentiated effector memory CD45RA+ cells. Per germline, CDR1 SGHVS and CDR2 FQNEAQ. Trimming cost V 5 bases and J 0 bases, with 14 bases left between them. This CDR3 spans 15 amino acids. Note on this clone: What it binds is not known.

The protocol was immunoSEQ multiplex PCR, while the TCRdb copy is restricted to in-frame clones and leaves out a portion. The top ten hold around 1.7% of the sample, which has approximately 2,200,000 clones, under 95% seen once. The sequence derives from a man younger than 35 in good health. Some clones in this sample may be carry-over from other donors' samples. The sequenced material came from naive CD8+ T cells from PBMCs. J is TRBJ2-7 and V is TRBV7-8; possible D gene TRBD1, 6 bases. The CDR3 nucleotides are TGTGCCAGCAGCGCTTGGACAGCCGTCTCCTACGAGCAGTACTTC. Protein product: CASSAWTAVSYEQYF.